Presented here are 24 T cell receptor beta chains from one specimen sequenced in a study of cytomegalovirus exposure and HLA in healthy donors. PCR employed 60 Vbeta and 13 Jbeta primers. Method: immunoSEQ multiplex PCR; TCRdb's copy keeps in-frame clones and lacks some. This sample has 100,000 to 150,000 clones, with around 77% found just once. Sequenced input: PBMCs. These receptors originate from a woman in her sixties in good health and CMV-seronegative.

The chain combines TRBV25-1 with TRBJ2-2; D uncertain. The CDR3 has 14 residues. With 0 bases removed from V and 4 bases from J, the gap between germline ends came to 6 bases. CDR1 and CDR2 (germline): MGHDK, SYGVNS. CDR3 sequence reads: CASSEYYSTGELFF. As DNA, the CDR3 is TGTGCCAGCAGTGAATACTATTCCACCGGGGAGCTGTTTTTT.

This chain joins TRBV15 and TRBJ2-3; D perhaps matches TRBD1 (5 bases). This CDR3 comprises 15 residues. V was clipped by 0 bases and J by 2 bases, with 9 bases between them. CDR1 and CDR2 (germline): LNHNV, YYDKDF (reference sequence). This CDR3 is CATSREGLYTDTQYF. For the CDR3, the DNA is TGTGCCACCAGCAGAGAGGGGCTGTACACAGATACGCAGTATTTT.

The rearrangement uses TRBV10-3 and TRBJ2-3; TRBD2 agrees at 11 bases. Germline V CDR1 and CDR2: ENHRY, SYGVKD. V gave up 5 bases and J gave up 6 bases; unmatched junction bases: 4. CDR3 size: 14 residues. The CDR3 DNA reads TGTGCCATCAGTCTAGCGGGGGGTGCCGATACGCAGTATTTT. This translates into CAISLAGGADTQYF.

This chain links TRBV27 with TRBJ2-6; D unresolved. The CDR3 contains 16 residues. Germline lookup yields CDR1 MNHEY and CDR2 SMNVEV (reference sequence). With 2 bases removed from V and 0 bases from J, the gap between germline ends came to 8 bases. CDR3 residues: CASSLTESSGANVLTF. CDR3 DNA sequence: TGTGCCAGCAGTTTAACCGAGAGCTCTGGGGCCAACGTCCTGACTTTC.

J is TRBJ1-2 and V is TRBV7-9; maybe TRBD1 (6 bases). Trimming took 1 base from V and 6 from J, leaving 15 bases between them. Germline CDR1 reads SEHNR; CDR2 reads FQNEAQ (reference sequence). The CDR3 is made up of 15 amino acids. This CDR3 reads CASSLVSAGVNGYTF. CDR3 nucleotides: TGTGCCAGCAGCTTAGTTTCGGCAGGGGTGAATGGCTACACCTTC.

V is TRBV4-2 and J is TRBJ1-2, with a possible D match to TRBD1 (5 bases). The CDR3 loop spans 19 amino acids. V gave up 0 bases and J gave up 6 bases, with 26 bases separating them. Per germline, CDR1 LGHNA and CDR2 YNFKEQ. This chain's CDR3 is CASSQDLGTDPGISNGYTF. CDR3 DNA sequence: TGTGCCAGCAGCCAAGATCTTGGTACTGACCCAGGGATTTCGAATGGCTACACCTTC.

CDR3 coding DNA: TGCGCCAGCAGCTTCACGGTACGGGGGACAGGGGGCTCCCGAACTGGAAACACCATATATTTT. The encoded protein is CASSFTVRGTGGSRTGNTIYF. The chain uses TRBV5-1 and TRBJ1-3; 12 bases align to TRBD1. CDR3 size: 21 residues. Germline V gene lookup returns CDR1 SGHRS and CDR2 YFSETQ. V lost 2 bases to trimming and J lost 2 bases; unmatched junction nucleotides: 17.

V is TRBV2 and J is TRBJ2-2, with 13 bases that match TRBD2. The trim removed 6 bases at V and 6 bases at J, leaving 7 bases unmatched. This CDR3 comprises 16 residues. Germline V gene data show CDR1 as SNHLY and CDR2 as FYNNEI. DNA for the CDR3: TGTGCCAGCAGATTATGGACTAGCGGGAGTTCCGGGGAGCTGTTTTTT. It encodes CASRLWTSGSSGELFF.

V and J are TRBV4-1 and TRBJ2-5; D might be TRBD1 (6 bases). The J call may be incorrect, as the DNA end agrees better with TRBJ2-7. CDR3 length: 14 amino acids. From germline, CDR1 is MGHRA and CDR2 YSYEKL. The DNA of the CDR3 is TGCGCCAGCAGCCAAGCGCAGGGGTCCTACGAGCAGTACTTC. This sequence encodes CASSQAQGSYEQYF.

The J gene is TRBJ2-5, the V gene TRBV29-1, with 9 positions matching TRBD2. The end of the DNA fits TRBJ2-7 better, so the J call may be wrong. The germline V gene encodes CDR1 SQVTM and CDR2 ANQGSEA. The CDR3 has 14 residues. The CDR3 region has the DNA TGCAGCGTTGAAATTCTTAGCGGGAGTCGCGAGCAGTACTTC. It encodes CSVEILSGSREQYF.

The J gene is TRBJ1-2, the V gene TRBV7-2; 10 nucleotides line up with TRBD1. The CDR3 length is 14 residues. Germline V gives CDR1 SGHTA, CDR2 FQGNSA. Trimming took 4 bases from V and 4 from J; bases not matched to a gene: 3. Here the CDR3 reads CASSSWTGGYGYTF. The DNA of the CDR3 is TGTGCCAGCAGCTCCTGGACAGGGGGCTATGGCTACACCTTC.

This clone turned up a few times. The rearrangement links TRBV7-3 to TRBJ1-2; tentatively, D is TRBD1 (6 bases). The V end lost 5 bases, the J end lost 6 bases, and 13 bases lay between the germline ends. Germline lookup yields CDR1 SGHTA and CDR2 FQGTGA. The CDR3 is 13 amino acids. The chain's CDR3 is CASSLQGLDGYTF. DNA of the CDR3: TGTGCCAGCAGCCTACAGGGACTAGATGGCTACACCTTC.

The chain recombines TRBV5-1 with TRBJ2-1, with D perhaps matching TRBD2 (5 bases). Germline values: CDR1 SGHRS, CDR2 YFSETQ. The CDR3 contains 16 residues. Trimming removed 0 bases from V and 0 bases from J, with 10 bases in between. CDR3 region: CASSLDVGSSYNEQFF. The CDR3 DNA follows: TGCGCCAGCAGCTTGGACGTAGGGAGCTCCTACAATGAGCAGTTCTTC. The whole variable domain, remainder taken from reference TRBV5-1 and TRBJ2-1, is KAGVTQTPRYLIKTRGQQVTLSCSPISGHRSVSWYQQTPGQGLQFLFEYFSETQRNKGNFPGRFSGRQFSNSRSEMNVSTLELGDSALYLCASSLDVGSSYNEQFFGPGTRLTVL.

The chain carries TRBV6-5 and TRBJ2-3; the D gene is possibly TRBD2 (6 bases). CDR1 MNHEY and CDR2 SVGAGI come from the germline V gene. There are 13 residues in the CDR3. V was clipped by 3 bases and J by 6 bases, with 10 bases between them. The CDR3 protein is CASSYFGGDTQYF. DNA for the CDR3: TGTGCCAGCAGTTATTTCGGGGGTGATACGCAGTATTTT.

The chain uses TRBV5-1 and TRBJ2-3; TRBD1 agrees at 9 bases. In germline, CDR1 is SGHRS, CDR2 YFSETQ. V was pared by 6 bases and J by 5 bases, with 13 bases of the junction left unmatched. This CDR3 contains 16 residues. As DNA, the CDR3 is TGCGCCAGCAAGAAATTGGACAGGGGCATGGGAGATACGCAGTATTTT. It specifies CASKKLDRGMGDTQYF. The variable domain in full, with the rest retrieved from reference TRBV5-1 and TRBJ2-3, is KAGVTQTPRYLIKTRGQQVTLSCSPISGHRSVSWYQQTPGQGLQFLFEYFSETQRNKGNFPGRFSGRQFSNSRSEMNVSTLELGDSALYLCASKKLDRGMGDTQYFGPGTRLTVL.

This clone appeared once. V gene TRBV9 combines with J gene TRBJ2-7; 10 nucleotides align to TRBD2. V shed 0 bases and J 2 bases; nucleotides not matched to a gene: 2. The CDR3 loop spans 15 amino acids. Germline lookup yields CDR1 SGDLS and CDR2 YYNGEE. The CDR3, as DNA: TGTGCCAGCAGCGTAGGGACTAGCGGTACCTACGAGCAGTACTTC. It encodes CASSVGTSGTYEQYF.

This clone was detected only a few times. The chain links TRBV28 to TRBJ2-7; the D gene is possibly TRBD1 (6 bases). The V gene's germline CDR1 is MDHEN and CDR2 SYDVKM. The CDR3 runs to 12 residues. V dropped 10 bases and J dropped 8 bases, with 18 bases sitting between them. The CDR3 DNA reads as TGTGCCACCCGAATATACAGGGCGAAGCAGTACTTC. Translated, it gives CATRIYRAKQYF.

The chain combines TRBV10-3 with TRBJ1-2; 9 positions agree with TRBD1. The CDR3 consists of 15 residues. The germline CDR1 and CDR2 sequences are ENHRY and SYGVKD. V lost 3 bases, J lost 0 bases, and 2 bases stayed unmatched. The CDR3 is CAISDRDRANYGYTF. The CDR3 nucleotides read TGTGCCATCAGTGACCGGGACAGGGCTAACTATGGCTACACCTTC.

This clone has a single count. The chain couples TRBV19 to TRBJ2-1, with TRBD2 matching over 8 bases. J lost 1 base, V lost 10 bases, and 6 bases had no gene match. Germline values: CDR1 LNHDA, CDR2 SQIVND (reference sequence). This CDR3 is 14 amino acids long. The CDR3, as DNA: TGTGCCACCGGGGGGGCCAAGTCCTACAATGAGCAGTTCTTC. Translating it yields CATGGAKSYNEQFF.

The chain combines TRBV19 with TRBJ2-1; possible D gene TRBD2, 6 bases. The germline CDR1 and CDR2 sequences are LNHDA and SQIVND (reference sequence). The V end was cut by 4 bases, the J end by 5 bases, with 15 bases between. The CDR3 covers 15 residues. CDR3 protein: CASSSLRGGNNEQFF. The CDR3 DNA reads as TGTGCCAGTAGTAGCCTTCGAGGCGGGAACAATGAGCAGTTCTTC.

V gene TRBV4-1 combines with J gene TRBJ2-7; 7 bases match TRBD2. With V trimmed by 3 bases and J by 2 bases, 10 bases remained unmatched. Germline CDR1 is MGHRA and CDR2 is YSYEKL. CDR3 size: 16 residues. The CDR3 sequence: CASSQGVASGPYEQYF. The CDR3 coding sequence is TGCGCCAGCAGCCAGGGGGTGGCTAGCGGACCCTACGAGCAGTACTTC.

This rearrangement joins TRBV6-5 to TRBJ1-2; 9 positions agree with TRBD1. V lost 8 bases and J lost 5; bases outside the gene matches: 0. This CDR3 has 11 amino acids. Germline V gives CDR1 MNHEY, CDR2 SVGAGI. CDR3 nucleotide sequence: TGTGCCAGCGGACAGGGGTATGGCTACACCTTC. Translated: CASGQGYGYTF.

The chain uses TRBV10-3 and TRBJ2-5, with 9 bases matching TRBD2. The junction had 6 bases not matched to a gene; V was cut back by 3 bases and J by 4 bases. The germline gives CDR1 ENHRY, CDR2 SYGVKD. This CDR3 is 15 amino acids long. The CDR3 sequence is CAISEFGGRGETQYF. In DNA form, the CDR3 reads TGTGCCATCAGTGAATTTGGCGGGAGGGGAGAGACCCAGTACTTC.

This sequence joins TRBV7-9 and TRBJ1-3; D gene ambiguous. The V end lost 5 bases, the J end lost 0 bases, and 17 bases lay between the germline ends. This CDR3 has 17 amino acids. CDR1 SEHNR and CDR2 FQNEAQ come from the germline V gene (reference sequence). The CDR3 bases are TGTGCCAGCAGCAGAAACCAGCCCGGGAGCTCTGGAAACACCATATATTTT. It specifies CASSRNQPGSSGNTIYF.